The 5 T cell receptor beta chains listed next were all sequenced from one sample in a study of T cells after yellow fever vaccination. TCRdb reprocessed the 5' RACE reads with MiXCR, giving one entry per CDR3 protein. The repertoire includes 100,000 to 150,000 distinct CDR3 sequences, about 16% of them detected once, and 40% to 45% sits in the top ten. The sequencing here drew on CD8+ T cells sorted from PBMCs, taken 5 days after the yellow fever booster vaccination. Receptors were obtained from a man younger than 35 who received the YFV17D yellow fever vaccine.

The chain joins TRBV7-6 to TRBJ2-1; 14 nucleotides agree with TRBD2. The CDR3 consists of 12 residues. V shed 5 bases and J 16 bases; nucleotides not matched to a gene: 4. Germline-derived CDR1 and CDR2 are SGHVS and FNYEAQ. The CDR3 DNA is TGTGCCAGCAGCGGGACTAGCGGGGGAGTCTTCTTC. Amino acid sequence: CASSGTSGGVFF.

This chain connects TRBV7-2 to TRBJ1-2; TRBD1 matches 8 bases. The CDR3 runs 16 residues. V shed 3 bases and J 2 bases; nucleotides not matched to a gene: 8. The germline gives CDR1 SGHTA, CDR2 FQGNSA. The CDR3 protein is CASSFFPGQDNYGYTF. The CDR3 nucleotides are TGTGCCAGCAGCTTCTTCCCGGGACAGGACAACTATGGCTACACCTTC. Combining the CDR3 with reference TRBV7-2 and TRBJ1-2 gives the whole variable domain GAGVSQSPSNKVTEKGKDVELRCDPISGHTALYWYRQSLGQGLEFLIYFQGNSAPDKSGLPSDRFSAERTGGSVSTLTIQRTQQEDSAVYLCASSFFPGQDNYGYTFGSGTRLTVV.

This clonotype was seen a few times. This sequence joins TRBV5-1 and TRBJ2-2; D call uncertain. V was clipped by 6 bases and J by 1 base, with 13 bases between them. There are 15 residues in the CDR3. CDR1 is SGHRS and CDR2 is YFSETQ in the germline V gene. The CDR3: CASKDPQRNTGELFF. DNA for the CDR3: TGCGCCAGCAAGGACCCTCAGAGGAACACCGGGGAGCTGTTTTTT. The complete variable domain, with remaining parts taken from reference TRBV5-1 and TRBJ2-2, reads KAGVTQTPRYLIKTRGQQVTLSCSPISGHRSVSWYQQTPGQGLQFLFEYFSETQRNKGNFPGRFSGRQFSNSRSEMNVSTLELGDSALYLCASKDPQRNTGELFFGEGSRLTVL.

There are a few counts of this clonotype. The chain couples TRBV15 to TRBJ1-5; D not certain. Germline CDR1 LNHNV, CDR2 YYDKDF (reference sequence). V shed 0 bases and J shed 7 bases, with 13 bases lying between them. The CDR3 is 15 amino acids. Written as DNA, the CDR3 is TGTGCCACCAGCAGAGAGTTTAGGGTCGACCAGCCCCAGCATTTT. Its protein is CATSREFRVDQPQHF.

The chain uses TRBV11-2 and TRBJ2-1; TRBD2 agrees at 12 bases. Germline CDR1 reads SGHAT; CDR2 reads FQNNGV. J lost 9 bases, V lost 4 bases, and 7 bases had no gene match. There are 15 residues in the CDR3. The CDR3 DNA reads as TGTGCCAGCAGCTCCCGGACTAGCGGGGCCGGTGAGCAGTTCTTC. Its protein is CASSSRTSGAGEQFF.